The next 31 T cell receptor beta chains were all read from a single sample in a study of OX40 agonist ivuxolimab in advanced cancers. Only in-frame clones appear in the TCRdb table, and some are missing; sequencing was by immunoSEQ multiplex PCR. The repertoire includes tens of thousands of clones, about 85% of them detected once, and approximately 0.32% sits in the top ten. The sample here was CD4+ or CD8+ T cells sorted from blood, taken in a trial of the OX40 agonist ivuxolimab. The receptors come from an adult with an advanced solid tumor such as melanoma, head and neck, liver or kidney cancer.

V gene TRBV5-1 combines with J gene TRBJ1-1, with a weak D call TRBD1 (5 bases). CDR1 and CDR2 from the germline V gene are SGHRS and YFSETQ. Trimming removed 3 bases from V and 1 base from J, with 10 bases in between. The CDR3 covers 14 residues. CDR3 region: CASSSGTENTEAFF. DNA for the CDR3: TGCGCCAGCAGCTCCGGGACCGAGAACACTGAAGCTTTCTTT.

The chain is built from TRBV30 and TRBJ2-5; no definite D call. V lost 1 base, J lost 2 bases, and 8 bases lay in between. The CDR3 has 13 amino acids. Looked up from germline, CDR1 is GTSNPN and CDR2 is SVGIG (reference sequence). The CDR3 spells CAWSGGNQETQYF. The DNA for the CDR3 is TGTGCCTGGAGTGGCGGCAATCAAGAGACCCAGTACTTC.

The chain uses TRBV11-2 and TRBJ1-2; D ambiguous. This CDR3 spans 17 amino acids. Between the trimmed V and J ends, which lost 0 bases and 5 bases, there was a span of 19 bases. CDR1 SGHAT and CDR2 FQNNGV come from the germline V gene. The CDR3 DNA is TGTGCCAGCAGCTTAGATCCCCCCCCCTTCTGTGAGTATGGCTACACCTTC. This sequence encodes CASSLDPPPFCEYGYTF. Drawing the rest from reference TRBV11-2 and TRBJ1-2, the complete variable domain is EAGVAQSPRYKIIEKRQSVAFWCNPISGHATLYWYQQILGQGPKLLIQFQNNGVVDDSQLPKDRFSAERLKGVDSTLKIQPAKLEDSAVYLCASSLDPPPFCEYGYTFGSGTRLTVV.

The rearrangement uses TRBV19 and TRBJ1-5, with 10 bases identical to TRBD1. The CDR3 has 15 residues. Per germline, CDR1 LNHDA and CDR2 SQIVND (reference sequence). The trim removed 3 bases at V and 5 bases at J, leaving 4 bases unmatched. CDR3 nucleotides: TGTGCCAGTAGTATCCGGGACAGGGGCGATCAGCCCCAGCATTTT. This translates into CASSIRDRGDQPQHF. Combining the CDR3 with reference TRBV19 and TRBJ1-5 gives the whole variable domain DGGITQSPKYLFRKEGQNVTLSCEQNLNHDAMYWYRQDPGQGLRLIYYSQIVNDFQKGDIAEGYSVSREKKESFPLTVTSAQKNPTAFYLCASSIRDRGDQPQHFGDGTRLSIL.

This chain uses TRBV30 with TRBJ2-7; D is unclear. Trimming pared 2 bases from V and 2 bases from J, leaving 13 bases between. The CDR3 consists of 14 residues. CDR1 is GTSNPN, CDR2 SVGIG, per germline (reference sequence). CDR3 protein: CAWSPMGTAYEQYF. For the CDR3, the DNA is TGTGCCTGGAGTCCCATGGGAACAGCCTACGAGCAGTACTTC.

This clone was seen a few times. The chain is built from TRBV19 and TRBJ1-6; 9 bases are shared with TRBD1. CDR1 and CDR2 (germline): LNHDA, SQIVND (reference sequence). Losses at the gene ends were 1 base for V and 9 bases for J; bases not matched to a gene: 4. The CDR3 contains 15 residues. CDR3 amino acids: CASSIATGGLSPLHF. DNA for the CDR3: TGTGCCAGTAGTATAGCCACAGGGGGCCTTTCACCCCTCCACTTT.

The chain recombines TRBV19 with TRBJ2-7; no clear D. Germline-derived CDR1 and CDR2 are LNHDA and SQIVND (reference sequence). V lost 10 bases, J lost 0 bases, and 10 bases lay in between. This CDR3 comprises 12 residues. CDR3 sequence: CATPITSYEQYF. For the CDR3, the DNA is TGTGCCACTCCCATTACCTCCTACGAGCAGTACTTC.

This chain uses TRBV6-1 with TRBJ2-3, with D possibly matching TRBD2 (5 bases). Trimming cost V 4 bases and J 6 bases, with 11 bases left between them. This CDR3 region has 13 residues. From germline, CDR1 is MNHNS and CDR2 SASEGT. The CDR3 nucleotides read TGTGCCAGCAGTGTGAGGGTTTGGGATACGCAGTATTTT. The encoded protein is CASSVRVWDTQYF.

This clone is medium-sized by share. The chain couples TRBV5-4 to TRBJ1-2; tentatively, D is TRBD1 (5 bases). Trimming left V 5 bases short and J 4 bases short, with 21 bases between. CDR1 is SGHNT, CDR2 YYREEE, per germline (reference sequence). This CDR3 has 16 residues. This CDR3 is CASSYSSGLGGYGYTF. The CDR3 DNA is TGTGCCAGCAGTTACTCAAGTGGGTTGGGGGGCTATGGCTACACCTTC.

This chain connects TRBV6-5 to TRBJ1-4, with a tentative D call TRBD1 (5 bases). The germline V gene encodes CDR1 MNHEY and CDR2 SVGAGI. The CDR3 extends over 14 amino acids. V dropped 3 bases and J dropped 4 bases, with 9 bases sitting between them. CDR3 DNA: TGTGCCAGCAGTTATGGGGGAAATAATGAAAAACTGTTTTTT. This gives the protein CASSYGGNNEKLFF.

The chain uses TRBV6-1 and TRBJ2-2, with 9 positions matching TRBD2. The V segment lost 2 bases and the J segment 8 bases; nucleotides outside the gene matches: 9. The CDR3 has 16 residues. The V gene's germline CDR1 is MNHNS and CDR2 SASEGT. The CDR3 sequence: CASSEYSGGRVGELFF. As DNA, the CDR3 is TGTGCCAGCAGTGAATATAGCGGGGGAAGGGTAGGGGAGCTGTTTTTT.

The chain is built from TRBV13 and TRBJ1-1; D gene ambiguous. The germline V gene encodes CDR1 PRHDT and CDR2 FYEKMQ (reference sequence). The CDR3 is made up of 16 amino acids. The ends were cut back, 5 bases at V and 0 bases at J, with 16 bases in the middle. The CDR3 DNA reads as TGTGCCAGCAGCCCCCGGACGGTAAACATGAACACTGAAGCTTTCTTT. This codes for CASSPRTVNMNTEAFF.

The V gene is TRBV29-1, the J gene TRBJ1-2, with D perhaps TRBD1 (6 bases). The V gene lost 4 bases and the J gene lost 4 bases, with 10 bases spanning the gap. The germline V gene has CDR1 SQVTM and CDR2 ANQGSEA. The CDR3 spans 12 residues. The CDR3 spells CSVGGGSYGYTF. DNA of the CDR3: TGCAGCGTTGGAGGGGGTAGCTATGGCTACACCTTC.

The chain combines TRBV10-3 with TRBJ1-5; D is uncertain. The CDR3 sequence is 13 residues long. V gave up 4 bases and J gave up 6 bases, with 10 bases separating them. Germline V gene sequence: CDR1 ENHRY, CDR2 SYGVKD. CDR3 amino acids: CAISVEGAQPQHF. The DNA for the CDR3 is TGTGCCATCAGTGTGGAGGGTGCTCAGCCCCAGCATTTT.

The chain has TRBV7-8 and TRBJ2-7; 7 positions match TRBD1. Trimming removed 5 bases from V and 3 bases from J; junction bases left unmatched: 7. The CDR3 runs to 14 residues. CDR1 SGHVS and CDR2 FQNEAQ come from the germline V gene. The CDR3 DNA reads as TGTGCCAGCAGCACTACAGGGGCCGGCTACGAGCAGTACTTC. It encodes CASSTTGAGYEQYF.

The chain carries TRBV5-1 and TRBJ2-7, with D perhaps TRBD1 or TRBD2 (5 bases each). Trimming cost V 1 base and J 2 bases, with 19 bases left between them. CDR1 and CDR2 from the germline V gene are SGHRS and YFSETQ. The CDR3 spans 17 residues. CDR3 bases: TGCGCCAGCAGCTTGTCTTGGGGGACGGATAGAACCTACGAGCAGTACTTC. Its translation: CASSLSWGTDRTYEQYF.

The rearrangement uses TRBV19 and TRBJ2-3; D unresolved. CDR1 and CDR2 from the germline V gene are LNHDA and SQIVND (reference sequence). The V end was cut by 4 bases, the J end by 1 base, with 6 bases between. The CDR3 covers 13 residues. The CDR3: CASSKAGTDTQYF. The CDR3 coding sequence is TGTGCCAGTAGTAAAGCAGGCACAGATACGCAGTATTTT.

The chain couples TRBV19 to TRBJ1-1; D gene unclear. This CDR3 is 16 amino acids long. CDR1 and CDR2 from the germline V gene are LNHDA and SQIVND (reference sequence). Trimming left V 7 bases short and J 1 base short, with 19 bases between. The CDR3 nucleotides are TGTGCCAGTACGTTCGTTTTCAACCAGAGGAACACTGAAGCTTTCTTT. It translates to CASTFVFNQRNTEAFF.

This clone has only one observation. The chain uses TRBV6-5 and TRBJ2-7; the D gene could be TRBD1 or TRBD2 (5 bases each). V dropped 5 bases and J dropped 7 bases, with 18 bases sitting between them. In germline, CDR1 is MNHEY, CDR2 SVGAGI. The CDR3 has 14 residues. The CDR3 DNA is TGTGCCAGCAGTACTCCCGACGGATGGGGGGAGCAGTACTTC. It yields the protein CASSTPDGWGEQYF.

The gene calls are TRBV27 and TRBJ2-7; 11 bases align to TRBD1. Losses at the gene ends were 4 bases for V and 6 bases for J; bases not matched to a gene: 8. The CDR3 is made up of 15 amino acids. CDR1 and CDR2 from the germline V gene are MNHEY and SMNVEV (reference sequence). The CDR3 loop reads CASSSTGTGGFEQYF. Here the CDR3 DNA reads TGTGCCAGCAGTTCAACCGGGACAGGGGGTTTCGAGCAGTACTTC.

This rearrangement joins TRBV18 to TRBJ2-7, with 7 bases that match TRBD1. The CDR3 extends over 13 amino acids. CDR1 and CDR2 (germline): KGHSH, LQKENI. V dropped 6 bases and J dropped 6; count of bases not matched to a gene: 8. In DNA, the CDR3 is TGTGCCAGCTCCCGGGACAGCGGATCCGAGCAGTACTTC. Amino acids: CASSRDSGSEQYF.

The sample holds a few counts of this clone. J is TRBJ2-7 and V is TRBV7-6, with 9 bases fitting TRBD2. The length of the CDR3 is 15 residues. Losses at the gene ends were 1 base for V and 4 bases for J; bases not matched to a gene: 5. CDR1 and CDR2 from the germline V gene are SGHVS and FNYEAQ. DNA of the CDR3: TGTGCCAGCAGCTTAGGAGCGGGGGGCCATTACGAGCAGTACTTC. It is translated as CASSLGAGGHYEQYF.

The chain links TRBV2 to TRBJ1-1; D may be TRBD1 (5 bases). There are 11 residues in the CDR3. V was shortened by 7 bases and J by 6 bases, with 9 bases between the two germline ends. Germline values: CDR1 SNHLY, CDR2 FYNNEI. This chain's CDR3 is CASNRDAEAFF. The CDR3 DNA sequence: TGTGCCAGCAACCGGGACGCTGAAGCTTTCTTT.

The rearrangement links TRBV4-3 to TRBJ2-1; D may be TRBD1 (6 bases). From germline, CDR1 is LGHNA and CDR2 YSLEER. Trimming pared 6 bases from V and 4 bases from J, leaving 25 bases between. The length of the CDR3 is 18 residues. The CDR3: CASSPTQHGAQGYNEQFF. CDR3 DNA sequence: TGCGCCAGCAGTCCAACTCAACATGGGGCCCAGGGGTACAATGAGCAGTTCTTC.

The chain carries TRBV30 and TRBJ2-7; 12 bases agree with TRBD1. The germline CDR1 and CDR2 sequences are GTSNPN and SVGIG (reference sequence). V dropped 5 bases and J dropped 7; count of bases not matched to a gene: 6. This CDR3 is built from 13 residues. Here the CDR3 reads CAWGTGGLGEQYF. The CDR3 DNA is TGTGCCTGGGGGACAGGGGGCTTGGGGGAGCAGTACTTC.

The genes are TRBV10-1 and TRBJ1-6; D ambiguous. Germline lookup yields CDR1 WNHNN and CDR2 SYGVQD (reference sequence). The CDR3 length is 14 residues. Trimming shortened V by 2 bases and J by 7 bases, and 9 bases separated the two germline ends. CDR3: CASSETYGNSPLHF. The CDR3 coding sequence is TGCGCCAGCAGTGAGACCTACGGGAATTCACCCCTCCACTTT.

The genes are TRBV5-4 and TRBJ2-1; 9 bases are shared with TRBD2. The CDR3 has 16 residues. Germline V gene data show CDR1 as SGHNT and CDR2 as YYREEE (reference sequence). Trimming took 4 bases from V and 0 from J; bases not matched to a gene: 5. The CDR3, as DNA: TGTGCCAGCAGCCTATGGACTAGCGCCTCCTACAATGAGCAGTTCTTC. Its protein is CASSLWTSASYNEQFF.

The chain joins TRBV10-1 to TRBJ2-7; 7 bases are a match to TRBD2. The CDR3 totals 14 residues. V gave up 2 bases and J gave up 9 bases; unmatched junction bases: 10. The germline CDR1 and CDR2 sequences are WNHNN and SYGVQD (reference sequence). CDR3: CASSELAAASGQYF. CDR3 in DNA: TGCGCCAGCAGTGAGCTAGCGGCCGCGTCCGGGCAGTACTTC.

A single count supports this clone. The rearrangement uses TRBV5-1 and TRBJ2-7; D gene uncertain. With 1 base removed from V and 6 bases from J, the gap between germline ends came to 14 bases. Germline V gene lookup returns CDR1 SGHRS and CDR2 YFSETQ. The CDR3 loop spans 14 amino acids. The CDR3, as DNA: TGCGCCAGCAGCTTGCTTTCCGCCCCCGGCGAGCAGTACTTC. It translates to CASSLLSAPGEQYF.

The chain recombines TRBV27 with TRBJ1-2; 10 bases match TRBD1. J was trimmed by 7 bases and V by 4 bases; bases with no gene match: 6. Germline lookup yields CDR1 MNHEY and CDR2 SMNVEV (reference sequence). CDR3 length equals 14 residues. In nucleotides, the CDR3 is TGTGCCAGCAGTTCTCGGACAGGGGGACGTGGCTACACCTTC. It translates to CASSSRTGGRGYTF.

The V gene is TRBV29-1, the J gene TRBJ2-7; no definite D call. Trimming took off 4 bases at V and 0 bases at J, with 7 bases between the two ends. The CDR3 sequence is 12 residues long. Germline V gene lookup returns CDR1 SQVTM and CDR2 ANQGSEA. This chain's CDR3 is CSVGTDSYEQYF. The CDR3 bases are TGCAGCGTTGGAACAGACTCCTACGAGCAGTACTTC.